The T cell receptor (beta chain) described here comes from a study of response to subunit inactivated influenza vaccine. Findings and caveats of the study: T cells newly recruited by each seasonal influenza vaccination are few, the authors suggested.

TCRdb recomputed calls from the RT-PCR reads with MiXCR, one row per CDR3 protein. The data show 450,000 to 600,000 distinct CDR3 sequences, about 17% seen once. This clonotype has just a few counts. Its antigen remains unidentified. Germline V gene data show CDR1 as DFQATT and CDR2 as SNEGSKA (reference sequence). Trimming removed 6 bases from V and 0 bases from J; junction bases left unmatched: 3. There are 14 residues in the CDR3. This TCR derives from a man aged 45 to 75 who received an inactivated influenza vaccine. The genes are TRBV20-1 and TRBJ2-3; 10 bases map to TRBD1. The sequencing used CD4+ T cells sorted from PBMCs, collected less than 30 months after vaccination. The CDR3 loop is CSAAGQGSTDTQYF. CDR3 coding DNA: TGCAGTGCGGCGGGACAGGGGAGCACAGATACGCAGTATTTT.